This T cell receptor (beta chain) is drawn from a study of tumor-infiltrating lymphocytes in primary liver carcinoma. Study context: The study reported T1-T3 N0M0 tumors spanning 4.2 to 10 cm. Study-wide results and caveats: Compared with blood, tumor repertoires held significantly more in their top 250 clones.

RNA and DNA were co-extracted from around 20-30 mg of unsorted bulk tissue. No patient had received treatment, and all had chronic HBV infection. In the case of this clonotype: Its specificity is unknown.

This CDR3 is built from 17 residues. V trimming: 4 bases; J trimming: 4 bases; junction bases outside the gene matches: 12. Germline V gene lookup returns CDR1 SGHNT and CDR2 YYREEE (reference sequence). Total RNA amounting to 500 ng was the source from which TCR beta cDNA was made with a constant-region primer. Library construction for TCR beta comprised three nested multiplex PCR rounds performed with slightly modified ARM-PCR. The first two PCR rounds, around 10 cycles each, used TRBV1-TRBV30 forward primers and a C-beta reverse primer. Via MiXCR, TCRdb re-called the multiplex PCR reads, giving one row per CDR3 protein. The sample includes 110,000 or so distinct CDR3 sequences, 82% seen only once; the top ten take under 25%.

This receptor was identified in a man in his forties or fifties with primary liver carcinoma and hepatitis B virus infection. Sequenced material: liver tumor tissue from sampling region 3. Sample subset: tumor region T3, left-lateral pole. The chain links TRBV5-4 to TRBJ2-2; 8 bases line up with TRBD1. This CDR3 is CASSELGLQGGTGELFF. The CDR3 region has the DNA TGTGCCAGCAGCGAATTAGGGCTACAGGGGGGCACCGGGGAGCTGTTTTTT.